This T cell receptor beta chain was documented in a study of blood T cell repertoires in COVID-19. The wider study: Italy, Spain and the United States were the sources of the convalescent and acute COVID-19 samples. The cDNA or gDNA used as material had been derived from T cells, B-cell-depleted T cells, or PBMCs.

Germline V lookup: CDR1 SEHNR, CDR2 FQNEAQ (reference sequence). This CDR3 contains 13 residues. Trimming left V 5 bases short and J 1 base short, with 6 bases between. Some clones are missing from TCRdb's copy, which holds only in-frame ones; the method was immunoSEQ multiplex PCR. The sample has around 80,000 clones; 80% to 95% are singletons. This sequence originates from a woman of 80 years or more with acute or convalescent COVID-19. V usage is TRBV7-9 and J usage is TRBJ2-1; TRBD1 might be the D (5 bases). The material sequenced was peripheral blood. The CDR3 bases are TGTGCCAGCAGCCAGGGATCCTACAATGAGCAGTTCTTC. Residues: CASSQGSYNEQFF.